These 30 T cell receptor beta chains were sequenced from one sample in a study of early T cells in non-severe SARS-CoV-2 infection. TCRdb passed the 5' RACE reads through MiXCR, listing each CDR3 protein once. The sample has roughly 67,000 distinct CDR3 sequences, under 13% seen once. The sample was whole blood. Every receptor here comes from an adult who was a healthcare worker with PCR-confirmed SARS-CoV-2 infection or an uninfected control (not recorded which).

The chain joins TRBV20-1 to TRBJ2-1; maybe TRBD1 (6 bases). V gave up 4 bases and J gave up 4 bases, with 17 bases separating them. In germline, CDR1 is DFQATT, CDR2 SNEGSKA (reference sequence). The CDR3 runs to 15 residues. CDR3 residues: CSAILHWTVYNEQFF. CDR3 DNA: TGCAGTGCTATCCTGCATTGGACAGTATACAATGAGCAGTTCTTC.

This chain joins TRBV20-1 and TRBJ2-7; D remains ambiguous. The germline V gene has CDR1 DFQATT and CDR2 SNEGSKA (reference sequence). The V gene lost 5 bases and the J gene lost 3 bases, with 11 bases spanning the gap. The CDR3 extends over 12 amino acids. CDR3 residues: CSASEIFYEQYF. The CDR3 DNA is TGCAGTGCTTCCGAAATCTTCTACGAGCAGTACTTC.

This clonotype turned up a few times. The genes are TRBV9 and TRBJ1-2; possibly TRBD1 for D (6 bases). Germline-derived CDR1 and CDR2 are SGDLS and YYNGEE. Trimming shortened V by 3 bases and J by 8 bases, and 14 bases separated the two germline ends. CDR3 size: 13 residues. The CDR3, as DNA: TGTGCCAGCAGCGGGGCAACTGGGGGCGGCTACACCTTC. Its translation is CASSGATGGGYTF.

This clonotype showed up just a few times. The chain uses TRBV30 and TRBJ1-2; no firm D call. V shed 3 bases and J shed 8 bases, with 13 bases lying between them. The CDR3 spans 12 residues. Germline assignment: CDR1 GTSNPN and CDR2 SVGIG (reference sequence). The DNA for the CDR3 is TGTGCCTGGAGGGGGTCATCGTACGGCTACACCTTC. Its translation: CAWRGSSYGYTF. Complete variable domain (other parts from reference TRBV30 and TRBJ1-2): SQTIHQWPATLVQPVGSPLSLECTVEGTSNPNLYWYRQAAGRGLQLLFYSVGIGQISSEVPQNLSASRPQDRQFILSSKKLLLSDSGFYLCAWRGSSYGYTFGSGTRLTVV.

The table lists this clonotype with many counts. The genes are TRBV29-1 and TRBJ2-1; TRBD1 might be the D (5 bases). The V gene's germline CDR1 is SQVTM and CDR2 ANQGSEA. The CDR3 has 13 residues. V lost 3 bases to trimming and J lost 7 bases, with 13 bases between them. The CDR3, as DNA: TGCAGCGTTGAGCGCAGGGTGGGGAATGAGCAGTTCTTC. This encodes CSVERRVGNEQFF.

Judged by abundance, this clonotype is medium-sized. The chain couples TRBV20-1 to TRBJ2-7; 13 nucleotides align to TRBD2. Germline CDR1 reads DFQATT; CDR2 reads SNEGSKA (reference sequence). The CDR3 totals 14 residues. Trimming removed 5 bases from V and 3 bases from J; junction bases left unmatched: 4. For the CDR3, the DNA is TGCAGTGCTCCTAGACTAGCGGGAGGCTACGAGCAGTACTTC. It yields the protein CSAPRLAGGYEQYF.

This clonotype has ten or more counts. The CDR3 DNA reads as TGCGCCAGCAGCTTGGCGACGACTAGCGGGCCGAGCTCCTACAATGAGCAGTTCTTC. It encodes CASSLATTSGPSSYNEQFF. The chain couples TRBV5-1 to TRBJ2-1; TRBD2 aligns across 10 bases. V gave up 0 bases and J gave up 0 bases; unmatched junction bases: 9. The germline CDR1 and CDR2 sequences are SGHRS and YFSETQ. The CDR3 covers 19 residues.

This clonotype showed up many times. The chain couples TRBV5-1 to TRBJ1-2; 7 bases are shared with TRBD1. Trimming at V came to 6 bases and at J to 8 bases, leaving 7 bases not matched to a gene. Per the germline V gene, CDR1 is SGHRS and CDR2 is YFSETQ. The CDR3 covers 12 residues. In DNA, the CDR3 is TGCGCCAGCATGCAGGGGGAGGAAGGCTACACCTTC. Its translation is CASMQGEEGYTF.

The chain has TRBV19 and TRBJ2-1; D possibly corresponds to TRBD2 (6 bases). CDR3 size: 15 residues. Trimming removed 2 bases at V and 6 bases at J, with 14 bases between. Germline CDR1 is LNHDA and CDR2 is SQIVND (reference sequence). This CDR3 reads CASSITWRGSNEQFF. In nucleotides, the CDR3 is TGTGCCAGTAGTATAACGTGGCGGGGTAGCAATGAGCAGTTCTTC.

Many counts were recorded for this clonotype. This chain joins TRBV5-1 and TRBJ2-2; 9 bases map to TRBD1. V was pared by 7 bases and J by 3 bases, with 4 bases of the junction left unmatched. Per germline, CDR1 SGHRS and CDR2 YFSETQ. The CDR3 has 14 amino acids. The CDR3 here is CASGQGLDTGELFF. Here the CDR3 DNA reads TGCGCCAGCGGACAGGGGTTGGACACCGGGGAGCTGTTTTTT.

This clonotype came up a few times. The chain combines TRBV20-1 with TRBJ1-5; 7 bases fit TRBD1. V lost 6 bases and J lost 11; bases outside the gene matches: 10. The CDR3 extends over 12 amino acids. CDR1 and CDR2 (germline): DFQATT, SNEGSKA (reference sequence). DNA of the CDR3: TGCAGTGCCCCGACTGACAGGGACTCCCAGCATTTT. It encodes CSAPTDRDSQHF.

At least ten counts were recorded for this clonotype. J is TRBJ2-1 and V is TRBV14, with D possibly TRBD2 on 6 matching bases. Trimming stripped 2 bases from V and 9 bases from J, with 14 bases between. The CDR3 is 14 residues long. Germline-derived CDR1 and CDR2 are SGHDN and FVKESK. This chain's CDR3 is CASSQRTMGGEQFF. DNA of the CDR3: TGTGCCAGCAGCCAACGCACGATGGGAGGTGAGCAGTTCTTC.

This clonotype was recorded at least ten times. The CDR3, as DNA: TGTGCCAGCTCACTGGGACAGGGATCAGGTCAGCCCCAGCATTTT. Translated, it gives CASSLGQGSGQPQHF. The V call is TRBV18, the J call TRBJ1-5, with 9 bases that match TRBD1. The CDR3 covers 15 residues. Losses at the gene ends were 4 bases for V and 6 bases for J; bases not matched to a gene: 7. CDR1 is KGHSH, CDR2 LQKENI, per germline.

The V and J genes are TRBV29-1 and TRBJ2-1; D is unresolved. CDR1 and CDR2 (germline): SQVTM, ANQGSEA. The CDR3 is made up of 11 amino acids. The V and J ends lost 1 base and 8 bases respectively, with 6 bases between them. CDR3 amino acids: CSVEARYEQFF. The DNA for the CDR3 is TGCAGCGTTGAAGCCCGATATGAGCAGTTCTTC.

This clonotype was observed many times. The chain links TRBV24-1 to TRBJ2-1; D unresolved. The CDR3 covers 15 residues. Germline CDR1 and CDR2: KGHDR and SFDVKD. V lost 4 bases and J 8 bases, leaving 17 bases between the germline ends. CDR3 DNA sequence: TGTGCCACCAGTGACTTAAGGGCCTCCCGGCATGAGCAGTTCTTC. Amino acids: CATSDLRASRHEQFF.

The chain couples TRBV18 to TRBJ2-1; D not resolved. The CDR3 totals 15 residues. Germline loops: CDR1 KGHSH, CDR2 LQKENI. V was trimmed by 0 bases and J by 9 bases, leaving 15 bases between them. The CDR3 region is CASSPPLSPKGEQFF. Written as DNA, the CDR3 is TGTGCCAGCTCACCACCACTCTCCCCCAAAGGTGAGCAGTTCTTC.

This clonotype was seen at least ten times. This chain uses TRBV7-8 with TRBJ2-1; D is possibly TRBD2 (7 bases). The germline V and J ends were trimmed by 6 bases and 9 bases, with 24 bases remaining between them. Per the germline V gene, CDR1 is SGHVS and CDR2 is FQNEAQ. The CDR3 covers 16 residues. The CDR3 loop reads CASRSGGLPARVEQFF. The CDR3, as DNA: TGTGCCAGCAGATCCGGGGGGCTCCCGGCCCGGGTTGAGCAGTTCTTC. Drawing the rest from reference TRBV7-8 and TRBJ2-1, the complete variable domain is GAGVSQSPRYKVAKRGQDVALRCDPISGHVSLFWYQQALGQGPEFLTYFQNEAQLDKSGLPSDRFFAERPEGSVSTLKIQRTQQEDSAVYLCASRSGGLPARVEQFFGPGTRLTVL.

The chain employs TRBV15 and TRBJ1-1; D gene uncertain. CDR1 LNHNV and CDR2 YYDKDF come from the germline V gene (reference sequence). Trimming stripped 1 base from V and 0 bases from J, with 3 bases between. The CDR3 is made up of 13 amino acids. The CDR3 DNA reads TGTGCCACCAGCAGAGGCATGAACACTGAAGCTTTCTTT. Protein product: CATSRGMNTEAFF.

This chain uses TRBV12-3 or TRBV12-4 with TRBJ2-5; TRBD1 matches at 7 bases. This CDR3 spans 18 amino acids. J lost 2 bases, V lost 0 bases, and 12 bases had no gene match. DNA of the CDR3: TGTGCCAGCAGTTTAGCGCGGAGGATCCACAGGGGACAAGAGACCCAGTACTTC. Its protein is CASSLARRIHRGQETQYF.

There are many counts of this clonotype. This chain uses TRBV6-2 or TRBV6-3 with TRBJ2-7; the D gene is possibly TRBD2 (5 bases). The CDR3 loop spans 13 amino acids. V was shortened by 2 bases and J by 3 bases, with 8 bases between the two germline ends. From germline, CDR1 is MNHEY and CDR2 SVGEGT. Here the CDR3 reads CASSYLRDYEQYF. Here the CDR3 DNA reads TGTGCCAGCAGTTACCTCCGGGACTACGAGCAGTACTTC.

In its sample, this clonotype was seen many times. V and J are TRBV16 and TRBJ2-7, with 7 bases aligning to TRBD2. Germline CDR1 reads KGHSY; CDR2 reads FQNENV. The trim removed 2 bases at V and 7 bases at J, leaving 8 bases unmatched. The CDR3 spans 14 residues. In nucleotides, the CDR3 is TGTGCCAGCAGCCAACAGGGAGGGAAAGAGGAGCAGTACTTC. This gives the protein CASSQQGGKEEQYF.

The chain recombines TRBV6-2 or TRBV6-3 with TRBJ1-2; a possible D gene is TRBD1 (5 bases). Per germline, CDR1 MNHEY and CDR2 SVGEGT. This CDR3 comprises 14 residues. V was cut by 2 bases and J by 4 bases, with 11 bases left in between. This CDR3 reads CASSYQGRTYGYTF. The CDR3 region has the DNA TGTGCCAGCAGTTACCAGGGTCGGACCTATGGCTACACCTTC.

V gene TRBV5-6 combines with J gene TRBJ1-1; the D is unclear. The CDR3 extends over 12 amino acids. V was trimmed by 1 base and J by 3 bases, leaving 4 bases between them. Germline V gives CDR1 SGHDT, CDR2 YYEEEE. For the CDR3, the DNA is TGTGCCAGCAGCTTGTCGTACACTGAAGCTTTCTTT. Amino acids: CASSLSYTEAFF. The complete variable domain, with remaining parts taken from reference TRBV5-6 and TRBJ1-1, reads DAGVTQSPTHLIKTRGQQVTLRCSPKSGHDTVSWYQQALGQGPQFIFQYYEEEERQRGNFPDRFSGHQFPNYSSELNVNALLLGDSALYLCASSLSYTEAFFGQGTRLTVV.

The chain has TRBV18 and TRBJ1-5; 9 nucleotides line up with TRBD1. The ends lost 2 bases at V and 9 bases at J; junction bases unmatched: 8. This CDR3 comprises 15 residues. Germline V gives CDR1 KGHSH, CDR2 LQKENI. The CDR3 spells CASSPGTGNVAPQHF. The CDR3 DNA reads TGTGCCAGCTCACCAGGGACAGGGAACGTCGCGCCCCAGCATTTT.

The V and J genes are TRBV11-2 and TRBJ2-1, with D possibly matching TRBD1 (5 bases). The CDR3 runs 16 residues. Germline V CDR1 and CDR2: SGHAT, FQNNGV. The V end was cut by 7 bases, the J end by 0 bases, with 16 bases between. This CDR3 is CASNLGRQSSYNEQFF. Written as DNA, the CDR3 is TGTGCCAGCAACCTGGGGCGGCAGAGCTCCTACAATGAGCAGTTCTTC. Combining the CDR3 with reference TRBV11-2 and TRBJ2-1 gives the whole variable domain EAGVAQSPRYKIIEKRQSVAFWCNPISGHATLYWYQQILGQGPKLLIQFQNNGVVDDSQLPKDRFSAERLKGVDSTLKIQPAKLEDSAVYLCASNLGRQSSYNEQFFGPGTRLTVL.

This chain links TRBV7-9 with TRBJ2-1; maybe TRBD1 (6 bases). From germline, CDR1 is SEHNR and CDR2 FQNEAQ (reference sequence). V lost 0 bases and J 9 bases, leaving 15 bases between the germline ends. The CDR3 extends over 15 amino acids. The CDR3 reads CASSLALGAVSEQFF. The DNA for the CDR3 is TGTGCCAGCAGCTTAGCGTTGGGGGCGGTGAGTGAGCAGTTCTTC.

The sample holds a few counts of this clonotype. This chain uses TRBV7-9 with TRBJ1-1, with no clear D. V lost 3 bases and J lost 4, with 9 bases in between. Germline assignment: CDR1 SEHNR and CDR2 FQNEAQ (reference sequence). CDR3 length equals 13 residues. CDR3 residues: CASSLGLTTEAFF. CDR3 nucleotide sequence: TGTGCCAGCAGCTTGGGCCTCACCACTGAAGCTTTCTTT.

This chain links TRBV2 with TRBJ2-3; no definite D call. Germline CDR1 reads SNHLY; CDR2 reads FYNNEI. This CDR3 comprises 12 residues. Trimming took 6 bases from V and 5 from J, leaving 9 bases between them. The CDR3 DNA reads as TGTGCCAGCAGCATCAATGGAGATACGCAGTATTTT. As protein: CASSINGDTQYF. Together with reference TRBV2 and TRBJ2-3, the CDR3 gives the full variable domain: EPEVTQTPSHQVTQMGQEVILRCVPISNHLYFYWYRQILGQKVEFLVSFYNNEISEKSEIFDDQFSVERPDGSNFTLKIRSTKLEDSAMYFCASSINGDTQYFGPGTRLTVL.

This clonotype was detected only a few times. The gene calls are TRBV20-1 and TRBJ1-1; TRBD1 matches at 7 bases. Germline V gene sequence: CDR1 DFQATT, CDR2 SNEGSKA (reference sequence). V shed 4 bases and J 4 bases; nucleotides not matched to a gene: 3. The CDR3 contains 12 residues. Here the CDR3 DNA reads TGCAGTGCTATCGGACAGGCCACTGAAGCTTTCTTT. Encoded protein: CSAIGQATEAFF.

This clonotype was seen at least ten times. The rearrangement links TRBV12-3 or TRBV12-4 to TRBJ1-5, with D possibly being TRBD1 (5 bases). V lost 6 bases to trimming and J lost 2 bases, with 14 bases between them. This CDR3 has 15 residues. The CDR3 nucleotides are TGTGCCAGCAGCCCAACGGGAGGGGGCAATCAGCCCCAGCATTTT. Protein: CASSPTGGGNQPQHF.